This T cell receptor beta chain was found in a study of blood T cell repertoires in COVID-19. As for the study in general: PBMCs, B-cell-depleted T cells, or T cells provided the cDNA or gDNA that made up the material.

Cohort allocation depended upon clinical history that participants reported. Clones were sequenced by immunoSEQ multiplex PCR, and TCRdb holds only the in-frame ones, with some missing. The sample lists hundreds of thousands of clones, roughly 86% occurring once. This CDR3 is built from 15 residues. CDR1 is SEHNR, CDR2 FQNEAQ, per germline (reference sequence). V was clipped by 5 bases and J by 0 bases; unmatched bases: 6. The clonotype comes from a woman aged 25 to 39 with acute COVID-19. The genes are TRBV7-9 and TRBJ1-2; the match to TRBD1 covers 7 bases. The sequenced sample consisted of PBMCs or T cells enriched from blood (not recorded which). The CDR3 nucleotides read TGTGCCAGCAGCGATGACAGGGAAGCTAACTATGGCTACACCTTC. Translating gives CASSDDREANYGYTF.